This TCR beta chain was sequenced for a study of T cell repertoires in cytomegalovirus infection. Findings and limits, study-wide: Cumulated frequencies of public TCR beta families served to identify carriers of CMV plus the relevant HLA.

Germline CDR1 is SEHNR and CDR2 is FQNEAQ (reference sequence). The V end was cut by 4 bases, the J end by 2 bases, with 8 bases between. This CDR3 contains 13 residues. This clonotype was detected a few times. Its specificity is unknown. TCRdb reprocessed the reads with MiXCR, giving one entry per CDR3 protein. The sample lists about 100,000 distinct CDR3 sequences; about 15% were seen once. The sequenced sample consisted of PBMCs. This chain uses TRBV7-9 with TRBJ1-1; no definite D call. This TCR was recovered from a human donor in good health (CMV status not recorded). Some clones in this sample may be carry-over from other donors' samples. CDR3 nucleotide sequence: TGTGCCAGCAGCTCAGAGAAAAACACTGAAGCTTTCTTT. As protein: CASSSEKNTEAFF.